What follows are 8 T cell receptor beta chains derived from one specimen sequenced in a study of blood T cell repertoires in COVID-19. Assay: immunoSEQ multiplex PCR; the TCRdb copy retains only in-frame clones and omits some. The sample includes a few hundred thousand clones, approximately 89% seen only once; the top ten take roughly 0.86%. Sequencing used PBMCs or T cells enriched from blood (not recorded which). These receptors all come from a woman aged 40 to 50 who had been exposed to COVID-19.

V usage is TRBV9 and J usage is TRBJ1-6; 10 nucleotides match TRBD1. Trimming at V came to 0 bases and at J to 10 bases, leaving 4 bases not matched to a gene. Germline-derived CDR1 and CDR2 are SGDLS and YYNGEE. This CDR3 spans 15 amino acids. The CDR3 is CASSVGQGAGSPLHF. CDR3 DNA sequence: TGTGCCAGCAGCGTAGGACAGGGGGCTGGGTCACCCCTCCACTTT.

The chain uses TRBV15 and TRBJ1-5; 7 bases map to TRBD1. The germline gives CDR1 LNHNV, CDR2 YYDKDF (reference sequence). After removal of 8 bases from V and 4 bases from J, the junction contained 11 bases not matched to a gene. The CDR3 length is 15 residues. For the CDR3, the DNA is TGTGCCACCCAGCAGTATGACAGGGCGAATCAGCCCCAGCATTTT. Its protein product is CATQQYDRANQPQHF.

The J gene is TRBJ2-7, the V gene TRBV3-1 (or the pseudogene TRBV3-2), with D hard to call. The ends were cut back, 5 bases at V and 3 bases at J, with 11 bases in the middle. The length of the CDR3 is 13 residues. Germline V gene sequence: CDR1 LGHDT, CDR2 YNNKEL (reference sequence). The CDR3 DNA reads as TGTGCCAGCAGCAGAGGTTCTCGCTACGAGCAGTACTTC. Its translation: CASSRGSRYEQYF.

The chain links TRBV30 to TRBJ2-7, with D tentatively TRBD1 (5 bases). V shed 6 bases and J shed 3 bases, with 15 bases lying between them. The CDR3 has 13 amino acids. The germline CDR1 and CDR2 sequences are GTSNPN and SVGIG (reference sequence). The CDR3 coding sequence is TGTGCCTGCCTCAGGGAAAGTGGCTACGAGCAGTACTTC. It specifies CACLRESGYEQYF.

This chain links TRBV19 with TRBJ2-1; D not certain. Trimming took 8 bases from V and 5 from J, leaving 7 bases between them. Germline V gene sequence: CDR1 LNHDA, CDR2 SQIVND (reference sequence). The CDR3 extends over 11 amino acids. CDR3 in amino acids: CASLENNEQFF. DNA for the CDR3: TGTGCCAGTCTCGAGAACAATGAGCAGTTCTTC.

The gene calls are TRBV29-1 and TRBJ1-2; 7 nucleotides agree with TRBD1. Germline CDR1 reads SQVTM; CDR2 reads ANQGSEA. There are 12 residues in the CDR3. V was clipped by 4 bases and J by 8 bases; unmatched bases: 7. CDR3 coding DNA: TGCAGCGTTGTACAGGGGCAAGGAGGCTACACCTTC. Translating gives CSVVQGQGGYTF. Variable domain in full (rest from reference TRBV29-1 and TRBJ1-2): SAVISQKPSRDICQRGTSLTIQCQVDSQVTMMFWYRQQPGQSLTLIATANQGSEATYESGFVIDKFPISRPNLTFSTLTVSNMSPEDSSIYLCSVVQGQGGYTFGSGTRLTVV.

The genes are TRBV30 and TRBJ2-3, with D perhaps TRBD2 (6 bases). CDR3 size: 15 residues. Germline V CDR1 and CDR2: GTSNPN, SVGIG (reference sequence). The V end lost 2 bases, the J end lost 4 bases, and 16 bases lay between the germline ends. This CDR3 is CAWSLGLGGADTQYF. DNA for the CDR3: TGTGCCTGGAGTCTGGGTCTTGGCGGGGCAGATACGCAGTATTTT.

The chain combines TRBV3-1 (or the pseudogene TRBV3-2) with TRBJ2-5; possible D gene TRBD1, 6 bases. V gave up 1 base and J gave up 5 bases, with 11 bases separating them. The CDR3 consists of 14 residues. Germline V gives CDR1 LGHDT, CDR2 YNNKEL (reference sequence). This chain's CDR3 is CASSQVGGAETQYF. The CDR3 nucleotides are TGTGCCAGCAGCCAAGTTGGGGGCGCGGAGACCCAGTACTTC.